This TCR beta chain was observed in a study of human T cells and chemical hapten exposure. Study results and caveats: Expanded TCRs showed more large CDR3 clusters than pre-sensitization or healthy control sets.

Time point reported: pre-sensitization, week 0. Treatment described: therapeutic diphenylcyclopropenone sensitization with weekly scalp DPC. Unseparated into fractions, whole blood served as the source from which total RNA was extracted. V was trimmed by 5 bases and J by 3 bases, leaving 8 bases between them. This CDR3 comprises 11 residues. Germline values: CDR1 DFQATT, CDR2 SNEGSKA (reference sequence). From the RACE reads, TCRdb called clonotypes with MiXCR, one entry per CDR3 protein. The top ten hold about 3% of the sample, which has about 120,000 distinct CDR3 sequences, less than 15% seen once. This clonotype occurred many times. Its antigen is as yet unknown.

The chain joins TRBV20-1 to TRBJ2-7; D is uncertain. The material was whole blood, obtained in connection with sensitization to the hapten diphenylcyclopropenone (DPC). The TCR was taken from a young woman with alopecia areata. Some clones in this sample may be carry-over from other donors' samples. Written as DNA, the CDR3 is TGCAGTGCTCCCTCGATCTACGAGCAGTACTTC. It is translated as CSAPSIYEQYF.